This T cell receptor beta chain was sequenced during a study of siplizumab effects on memory and regulatory T cells. The CDR3 consists of 15 residues. V was trimmed by 1 base and J by 0 bases, leaving 8 bases between them. CDR1 is SGDLS and CDR2 is YYNGEE in the germline V gene. General observations from the study: Siplizumab caused a significant drop in alloreactive sequences traceable to unstimulated CD4+ memory cells. Suppressive capability of dividing Tregs from siplizumab cultures went unverified. Naive T cells were seen as more diverse than memory cells and as major alloresponse contributors.

Here immunoSEQ multiplex PCR was the method, and the copy in TCRdb shows in-frame clones only, minus some. The sample holds about 66,000 clones, 96% seen once. Note on this clone: Its specificity is not known. Additional DNA sequences in this sample encode the identical CDR3.

The sequence was collected from a human donor in good health. The rearrangement joins TRBV9 to TRBJ2-1; D is undetermined. The sample was naive CD8+ T cells sorted from blood. The CDR3 bases are TGTGCCAGCAGCGTATACGAGAGCTCCTACAATGAGCAGTTCTTC. Its translation: CASSVYESSYNEQFF.